These 23 T cell receptor beta chains came from one sample sequenced in a study of T-cell memory formation after mild COVID-19. TCRdb independently ran MiXCR on the 5' RACE reads; one entry per CDR3 protein. The table has 140,000 or so distinct CDR3 sequences, 14% to 15% seen once; the top ten hold more than 25%. The source material was PBMCs or a T cell subset sorted from them (not recorded which). The receptors were sampled from an adult woman who had mild COVID-19 (a few samples of this study predate the infection). Cell type and time point are not known.

The V gene is TRBV20-1, the J gene TRBJ2-3, with D perhaps TRBD1 or TRBD2 (5 bases each). Germline loops: CDR1 DFQATT, CDR2 SNEGSKA (reference sequence). Trimming removed 0 bases at V and 0 bases at J, with 19 bases between. The CDR3 totals 18 residues. CDR3 sequence reads: CSARDNSGASWSTDTQYF. The CDR3, as DNA: TGCAGTGCTAGAGATAATTCTGGGGCTAGCTGGAGCACAGATACGCAGTATTTT.

This clonotype was picked up a small number of times. The gene calls are TRBV5-6 and TRBJ1-1; D unclear. The germline V and J ends were trimmed by 1 base and 6 bases, with 7 bases remaining between them. The CDR3 totals 12 residues. Germline CDR1 and CDR2: SGHDT and YYEEEE. The CDR3 region is CASSLRASEAFF. CDR3 bases: TGTGCCAGCAGCTTGCGAGCCTCTGAAGCTTTCTTT.

This clonotype has ten or more counts. This chain links TRBV5-1 with TRBJ1-1; D ambiguous. Trimming pared 0 bases from V and 4 bases from J, leaving 10 bases between. There are 14 residues in the CDR3. In germline, CDR1 is SGHRS, CDR2 YFSETQ. CDR3 coding DNA: TGCGCCAGCAGCTTGGCCATCGGCGGCACTGAAGCTTTCTTT. It yields the protein CASSLAIGGTEAFF.

This rearrangement joins TRBV5-1 to TRBJ1-1; 9 bases line up with TRBD1. The junction had 6 bases not matched to a gene; V was cut back by 0 bases and J by 3 bases. CDR1 and CDR2 (germline): SGHRS, YFSETQ. The CDR3 totals 16 residues. The CDR3 is CASSLDLDRGDTEAFF. As DNA, the CDR3 is TGCGCCAGCAGCTTGGATCTGGACAGGGGCGACACTGAAGCTTTCTTT.

This clonotype was recorded many times. CDR3 DNA: TGTGCCAGCAGTTGGACAGGGGGGAGCCTCTTCACAGATACGCAGTATTTT. Residues: CASSWTGGSLFTDTQYF. V and J are TRBV27 and TRBJ2-3; 10 nucleotides line up with TRBD1. Trimming took 4 bases from V and 2 from J; bases not matched to a gene: 9. There are 17 residues in the CDR3. Germline V gene lookup returns CDR1 MNHEY and CDR2 SMNVEV (reference sequence).

This chain joins TRBV24-1 and TRBJ1-5; TRBD1 matches 7 bases. This CDR3 has 14 residues. Germline assignment: CDR1 KGHDR and CDR2 SFDVKD. Losses at the gene ends were 4 bases for V and 4 bases for J; bases not matched to a gene: 3. CDR3 sequence: CATSEPGQNQPQHF. CDR3 sequence (DNA): TGTGCCACCAGTGAGCCGGGACAGAATCAGCCCCAGCATTTT.

This clonotype was detected a few times. The V gene is TRBV7-9, the J gene TRBJ2-5; D ambiguous. The V end was cut by 3 bases, the J end by 5 bases, with 16 bases between. The CDR3 contains 15 residues. In germline, CDR1 is SEHNR, CDR2 FQNEAQ (reference sequence). The DNA of the CDR3 is TGTGCCAGCAGCTTTTCCGGGTCGGCAAGGGAGACCCAGTACTTC. This gives the protein CASSFSGSARETQYF.

The table lists this clonotype with a few counts. The V and J genes are TRBV27 and TRBJ2-6, with a possible D match to TRBD1 (6 bases). Germline lookup yields CDR1 MNHEY and CDR2 SMNVEV (reference sequence). V was cut by 1 base and J by 1 base, with 14 bases left in between. The CDR3 sequence is 18 residues long. CDR3: CASSLFTGQLSGANVLTF. The CDR3 DNA follows: TGTGCCAGCAGTTTATTTACGGGACAACTATCTGGGGCCAACGTCCTGACTTTC.

The CDR3 spells CASSRTSGVWGYEQFF. The CDR3 nucleotides read TGCGCCAGCAGCCGGACTAGCGGGGTCTGGGGATATGAGCAGTTCTTC. The genes are TRBV4-1 and TRBJ2-1; 12 bases line up with TRBD2. CDR1 is MGHRA, CDR2 YSYEKL, per germline. The CDR3 covers 16 residues. The junction had 9 bases not matched to a gene; V was cut back by 4 bases and J by 8 bases.

This chain joins TRBV6-5 and TRBJ2-3, with 7 bases that match TRBD1. The CDR3 loop spans 16 amino acids. Germline CDR1 and CDR2: MNHEY and SVGAGI. J gave up 4 bases and V 6 bases, and 13 bases lay outside the gene matches. The CDR3 protein is CASSPFGRGKADTQYF. Here the CDR3 DNA reads TGTGCCAGCAGCCCCTTTGGCAGGGGGAAAGCAGATACGCAGTATTTT.

The CDR3 nucleotides are TGCGCCAGCAGCTTGGTGGCTAGCGGGAGGCGTGAGCAGTACTTC. The encoded protein is CASSLVASGRREQYF. This chain uses TRBV5-1 with TRBJ2-7; 11 bases match TRBD2. V lost 0 bases to trimming and J lost 7 bases; unmatched junction nucleotides: 6. The CDR3 contains 15 residues. CDR1 SGHRS and CDR2 YFSETQ come from the germline V gene.

The J gene is TRBJ2-2, the V gene TRBV24-1, with D unclear. With 0 bases removed from V and 7 bases from J, the gap between germline ends came to 8 bases. This CDR3 has 14 residues. Germline CDR1 reads KGHDR; CDR2 reads SFDVKD. The CDR3 is CATSDLPVGGELFF. The CDR3 DNA follows: TGTGCCACCAGTGATTTGCCGGTGGGCGGGGAGCTGTTTTTT.

The rearrangement links TRBV9 to TRBJ2-1; 8 bases are a match to TRBD2. Germline CDR1 SGDLS, CDR2 YYNGEE. The CDR3 is 17 amino acids. The V and J ends lost 0 bases and 4 bases, in that order; junction bases with no gene match: 9. CDR3 DNA: TGTGCCAGCAGCGTAGGAGAAGTAGCGGGGTATTACAATGAGCAGTTCTTC. This sequence encodes CASSVGEVAGYYNEQFF. The full variable domain, completed using reference TRBV9 and TRBJ2-1, is DSGVTQTPKHLITATGQRVTLRCSPRSGDLSVYWYQQSLDQGLQFLIQYYNGEERAKGNILERFSAQQFPDLHSELNLSSLELGDSALYFCASSVGEVAGYYNEQFFGPGTRLTVL.

The rearrangement joins TRBV7-8 to TRBJ1-2; weak D call: TRBD1 (5 bases). The CDR3 has 14 amino acids. In germline, CDR1 is SGHVS, CDR2 FQNEAQ. V was shortened by 0 bases and J by 6 bases, with 11 bases between the two germline ends. DNA of the CDR3: TGTGCCAGCAGCTTAGCGGAAGGGGTGGATGGCTACACCTTC. Protein sequence: CASSLAEGVDGYTF.

V and J are TRBV12-3 or TRBV12-4 and TRBJ2-3; TRBD2 aligns across 8 bases. The CDR3 is 14 amino acids. Trimming cost V 5 bases and J 3 bases; bases outside gene matches: 4. CDR3 bases: TGTGCCAGCAGTGCGGCGGGGGGAACAGATACGCAGTATTTT. Amino acid sequence: CASSAAGGTDTQYF.

This clonotype was seen many times. The chain employs TRBV20-1 and TRBJ1-5; TRBD1 might be the D (5 bases). CDR1 and CDR2 (germline): DFQATT, SNEGSKA (reference sequence). The ends were cut back, 3 bases at V and 0 bases at J, with 15 bases in the middle. The CDR3 has 16 amino acids. CDR3 loop: CSARERGIYSNQPQHF. DNA for the CDR3: TGCAGTGCTAGGGAGCGGGGGATCTATAGCAATCAGCCCCAGCATTTT.

The J gene is TRBJ2-7, the V gene TRBV10-3; 10 nucleotides line up with TRBD2. This CDR3 has 12 amino acids. V was pared by 10 bases and J by 4 bases, with 4 bases of the junction left unmatched. Germline-derived CDR1 and CDR2 are ENHRY and SYGVKD. DNA of the CDR3: TGTGCCACCAGCGGGGGGGCATACGAGCAGTACTTC. Amino acid sequence: CATSGGAYEQYF.

This clonotype was counted a few times. The V gene is TRBV7-6, the J gene TRBJ1-1, with TRBD1 matching 9 bases. The germline CDR1 and CDR2 sequences are SGHVS and FNYEAQ. The trim removed 6 bases at V and 7 bases at J, leaving 15 bases unmatched. CDR3 length equals 16 residues. The CDR3 reads CASSPGTGKYLDEAFF. In DNA, the CDR3 is TGTGCCAGCAGTCCCGGGACAGGGAAATATCTTGATGAAGCTTTCTTT.

The CDR3 here is CASSAPGQGVWGYGYTF. In DNA, the CDR3 is TGTGCCAGCAGCGCTCCGGGACAGGGAGTCTGGGGCTATGGCTACACCTTC. The rearrangement links TRBV6-1 to TRBJ1-2, with 9 bases matching TRBD1. V was clipped by 6 bases and J by 4 bases; unmatched bases: 15. This CDR3 is built from 17 residues. The V gene's germline CDR1 is MNHNS and CDR2 SASEGT.

The CDR3: CASSKTGGGPKNIQYF. Here the CDR3 DNA reads TGTGCCAGCAGCAAAACAGGAGGGGGCCCCAAAAACATTCAGTACTTC. This sequence joins TRBV7-8 and TRBJ2-4; D possibly corresponds to TRBD1 (7 bases). The CDR3 contains 16 residues. V was shortened by 5 bases and J by 2 bases, with 16 bases between the two germline ends. Germline CDR1 is SGHVS and CDR2 is FQNEAQ. Together with reference TRBV7-8 and TRBJ2-4, the CDR3 gives the full variable domain: GAGVSQSPRYKVAKRGQDVALRCDPISGHVSLFWYQQALGQGPEFLTYFQNEAQLDKSGLPSDRFFAERPEGSVSTLKIQRTQQEDSAVYLCASSKTGGGPKNIQYFGAGTRLSVL.

This clonotype was found a few times. V gene TRBV3-1 combines with J gene TRBJ2-7, with 7 positions matching TRBD1. V lost 5 bases and J lost 3; bases outside the gene matches: 7. CDR3 length: 14 residues. CDR1 and CDR2 (germline): LGHDT, YNNKEL (reference sequence). CDR3 protein: CASSFRDRDYEQYF. CDR3 nucleotide sequence: TGTGCCAGCAGCTTCCGGGACAGAGACTACGAGCAGTACTTC.

The gene calls are TRBV12-5 and TRBJ1-1, with D possibly matching TRBD1 (5 bases). This CDR3 is 14 amino acids long. CDR1 LGHNT and CDR2 FRNRAP come from the germline V gene. V was shortened by 4 bases and J by 4 bases, with 13 bases between the two germline ends. Written as DNA, the CDR3 is TGTGCTAGTGGTTCGTCTTTAGGGACCACTGAAGCTTTCTTT. It specifies CASGSSLGTTEAFF.

V and J are TRBV29-1 and TRBJ1-1, with a possible D match to TRBD1 (6 bases). The CDR3 sequence is 12 residues long. With 6 bases removed from V and 10 bases from J, the gap between germline ends came to 18 bases. Germline values: CDR1 SQVTM, CDR2 ANQGSEA. The CDR3 loop is CSVQGQRNGAFF. The CDR3 coding sequence is TGCAGCGTCCAAGGACAGCGGAACGGAGCTTTCTTT.